Listed below are T cell receptor beta chains from one sample, sequenced in a study of CD8 T cells in Susac syndrome. TCRdb analysed the immunoSEQ multiplex PCR reads with MiXCR anew, one entry per CDR3 protein. The sample gives approximately 170,000 distinct CDR3 sequences, about 92% of which show up once; approximately 0.082% is in the top ten. Input material: CD4+ T cells from PBMCs. Receptor source: a human donor in good health. Each CDR3 is given with its conserved first and last residue. A D gene is named only where the DNA matches it firmly. A clone size is listed for some rows: how often the clone was seen (once, few, many), or a class if it is expanded.

j_gene | d_gene | abundance | v_gene | CDR3aa | CDR3nt
TRBJ2-3 | TRBD2 | . | TRBV20-1 | CSARLGTSGITDTQYF | TGCAGTGCTAGGCTGGGGACTAGCGGGATCACAGATACGCAGTATTTT
TRBJ2-7 | . | . | TRBV3-1 | CASSQLSGTLGEQYF | TGTGCCAGCAGCCAACTTAGCGGAACGCTGGGCGAGCAGTACTTC
TRBJ1-2 | . | once | TRBV5-1 | CASSLALGSPVDGYTF | TGCGCCAGCAGCTTGGCCCTGGGCAGCCCCGTGGATGGCTACACCTTC
TRBJ2-7 | . | . | TRBV6-5 | CASSRWGQAYEQYF | TGTGCCAGCTCCCGATGGGGACAAGCCTACGAGCAGTACTTC
TRBJ1-6 | TRBD1 | . | TRBV7-2 | CASSPGTAYSPLHF | TGTGCCAGCAGCCCCGGGACAGCTTATTCACCCCTCCACTTT
TRBJ2-2 | . | . | TRBV20-1 | CSARDGRQGSTGELFF | TGCAGTGCTAGAGATGGACGGCAGGGGAGCACCGGGGAGCTGTTTTTT
TRBJ2-3 | TRBD1 | . | TRBV5-4 | CASSLKGTAYTQYF | TGTGCCAGCAGCTTGAAGGGGACAGCCTATACGCAGTATTTT
TRBJ2-3 | TRBD1 | . | TRBV23-1 | CASSHPLDRDGTDTQYF | TGCGCCAGCAGTCATCCTCTCGACAGGGATGGCACAGATACGCAGTATTTT
TRBJ1-2 | TRBD1 | . | TRBV6-6 | CASSYSPGQGAGGYTF | TGTGCCAGCAGTTACTCTCCGGGACAGGGGGCGGGAGGCTACACCTTC
TRBJ2-3 | TRBD2 | . | TRBV20-1 | CSARVAGAVTDTQYF | TGCAGTGCTAGAGTAGCGGGGGCGGTGACAGATACGCAGTATTTT
TRBJ1-4 | . | . | TRBV5-1 | CASSRRGEKLFF | TGCGCCAGCAGCAGGAGGGGAGAAAAACTGTTTTTT
TRBJ2-3 | . | . | TRBV19 | CASWASSTDTQYF | TGTGCCAGCTGGGCTTCGAGCACAGATACGCAGTATTTT
TRBJ1-5 | . | . | TRBV2 | CASSANRVTNQPQHF | TGTGCCAGCAGTGCCAACAGGGTTACCAATCAGCCCCAGCATTTT
TRBJ2-2 | . | . | TRBV5-1 | CASSLDPLDQNTGELFF | TGCGCCAGCAGCTTGGATCCCCTGGACCAGAACACCGGGGAGCTGTTTTTT
TRBJ1-3 | . | once | TRBV7-2 | CASSPLGSSGNTIYF | TGTGCCAGCAGCCCCCTCGGGTCCTCTGGAAACACCATATATTTT
TRBJ1-2 | . | . | TRBV5-4 | CASSFDRGPVYGYTF | TGTGCCAGCAGCTTTGATCGGGGGCCGGTCTATGGCTACACCTTC
TRBJ1-3 | . | . | TRBV30 | CAWTQTGSGNTIYF | TGTGCCTGGACCCAAACGGGTTCTGGAAACACCATATATTTT
TRBJ1-1 | TRBD1 | once | TRBV3-1 | CASSTRTGDTEAFF | TGTGCCAGCAGCACTCGGACAGGCGACACTGAAGCTTTCTTT
TRBJ2-6 | . | . | TRBV20-1 | CSALSVAGANVLTF | TGCAGTGCCTTGTCAGTCGCTGGGGCCAACGTCCTGACTTTC
TRBJ1-2 | TRBD1 | . | TRBV20-1 | CSSRTGDYGYTF | TGCAGTTCCCGGACAGGGGACTATGGCTACACCTTC
TRBJ2-7 | TRBD2 | . | TRBV28 | CASSRASGPSYEQYF | TGTGCCAGCAGTCGGGCTAGCGGGCCTTCCTACGAGCAGTACTTC
TRBJ2-7 | . | . | TRBV5-1 | CASSLDQTGEQYF | TGCGCCAGCAGCTTGGATCAGACTGGAGAGCAGTACTTC
TRBJ2-3 | . | . | TRBV5-1 | CASSIVGDTQYF | TGCGCCAGCAGCATTGTGGGGGATACGCAGTATTTT
TRBJ2-7 | . | . | TRBV6-6 | CASSPRTGSSYEQYF | TGTGCCAGCAGTCCCAGGACTGGAAGCTCCTACGAGCAGTACTTC
TRBJ1-4 | . | . | TRBV5-6 | CASSLGRQQLGEKLFF | TGTGCCAGCAGCTTGGGCAGGCAACAGTTGGGGGAAAAACTGTTTTTT
TRBJ1-1 | . | . | TRBV28 | CASSRGGTEAFF | TGTGCCAGCAGTCGAGGGGGCACTGAAGCTTTCTTT
TRBJ2-1 | TRBD2 | . | TRBV5-1 | CASRGLAGQDEQFF | TGCGCCAGCAGAGGACTAGCGGGGCAGGATGAGCAGTTCTTC
TRBJ1-5 | . | . | TRBV28 | CASWAPGESNQPQHF | TGTGCCAGCTGGGCTCCGGGGGAAAGCAATCAGCCCCAGCATTTT
TRBJ2-7 | TRBD2 | . | TRBV29-1 | CSVGSGGHYEQYF | TGCAGCGTTGGGAGCGGGGGGCACTACGAGCAGTACTTC
TRBJ1-6 | TRBD1 | once | TRBV5-1 | CASSLGTGNSPLHF | TGCGCCAGCAGCTTGGGGACAGGGAACTCACCCCTCCACTTT
TRBJ2-4 | . | . | TRBV3-1 | CASRQGRAGNIQYF | TGTGCCAGCAGACAAGGTCGGGCGGGCAACATTCAGTACTTC
TRBJ2-3 | . | . | TRBV18 | CASSPPDGSSTDTQYF | TGTGCCAGCTCACCACCAGACGGCTCTAGCACAGATACGCAGTATTTT
TRBJ1-2 | . | . | TRBV30 | CAWSVPGVGYTF | TGTGCCTGGAGTGTACCAGGGGTCGGCTACACCTTC
TRBJ1-5 | TRBD1 | . | TRBV6-2/TRBV6-3 | CASIIAVDREGPYSNQPQHF | TGTGCCAGCATCATTGCAGTGGACAGGGAAGGCCCTTACAGCAATCAGCCCCAGCATTTT
TRBJ1-6 | . | . | TRBV6-5 | CASSLSNSYNSPLHF | TGTGCCAGCAGTTTATCGAACTCCTATAATTCACCCCTCCACTTT
TRBJ2-7 | TRBD2 | . | TRBV5-4 | CASRPGLASSYEQYF | TGTGCCAGCAGGCCCGGACTAGCGAGCTCCTACGAGCAGTACTTC
TRBJ2-6 | . | . | TRBV25-1 | CASSGTTGANVLTF | TGTGCCAGCAGTGGGACAACTGGGGCCAACGTCCTGACTTTC
TRBJ2-7 | TRBD2 | . | TRBV20-1 | CSARGSLREGSYEQYF | TGCAGTGCTAGAGGATCCTTGCGGGAGGGCTCCTACGAGCAGTACTTC
TRBJ2-3 | . | . | TRBV6-1 | CASSRLGVRGITDTQYF | TGTGCCAGCAGCCGACTGGGAGTGAGGGGGATCACAGATACGCAGTATTTT
TRBJ2-5 | . | . | TRBV20-1 | CSARDRVGRETQYF | TGCAGTGCTAGAGATCGAGTAGGACGGGAGACCCAGTACTTC
TRBJ1-2 | . | . | TRBV6-5 | CASSYSILLRGSVNGYTF | TGTGCCAGCAGTTACTCGATTCTGCTGAGGGGGAGCGTCAATGGCTACACCTTC
TRBJ2-6 | . | . | TRBV19 | CASLSTASGANVLTF | TGTGCCAGCTTATCGACGGCATCTGGGGCCAACGTCCTGACTTTC
TRBJ1-1 | . | . | TRBV7-9 | CASSFGSDEAFF | TGTGCCAGCAGCTTTGGTTCCGATGAAGCTTTCTTT
TRBJ2-3 | TRBD2 | . | TRBV20-1 | CSARSGGARDTQYF | TGCAGTGCTCGTAGCGGGGGGGCCCGAGATACGCAGTATTTT
TRBJ1-1 | TRBD1 | . | TRBV3-1 | CASSQGAGGTEAFF | TGTGCCAGCAGCCAAGGGGCAGGGGGCACTGAAGCTTTCTTT
TRBJ1-2 | . | . | TRBV14 | CASSRTGLLIGIGGYTF | TGTGCCAGCAGCCGAACAGGTCTCCTCATCGGCATAGGCGGCTACACCTTC